What follows describes a single TCR beta chain. These data belong to a study of blood T cell repertoires in COVID-19. Study-wide background: Samples of COVID-19 (acute and convalescent) were obtained from the United States, Italy and Spain.

Original methodology: Researchers report that nucleated cell counts were estimated from reference gene primer amplification. Data came from immunoSEQ multiplex PCR; TCRdb stores just in-frame clones and leaves some out. V, J and clone size derive from that table, while D and trimming were established from the DNA sequence. Of some 45,000 clones listed, around 90% were seen once; the top ten hold about 13%. This CDR3 comprises 16 residues. Germline CDR1 is MNHEY and CDR2 is SVGEGT. The germline V and J ends were trimmed by 6 bases and 3 bases, with 18 bases remaining between them. The sequencing input was peripheral blood. The chain is built from TRBV6-2 or TRBV6-3 and TRBJ2-4; possible D gene TRBD2, 5 bases. The clonotype originates from a human donor with active COVID-19. The donor label of this sample is uncertain. CDR3 loop: CASSPWAGYGKNIQYF. The DNA of the CDR3 is TGTGCCAGCAGCCCCTGGGCGGGCTATGGCAAAAACATTCAGTACTTC.